One sample yielded the 21 T cell receptor beta chains listed below, sequenced in a study of shared clonotypes between healthy human individuals. Sequencing was performed with immunoSEQ multiplex PCR; in TCRdb, only in-frame clones are kept and a portion is missing. The sample includes 800,000 or so clones, roughly 96% of them seen just once. CD45RO-negative, CCR7-positively selected cells formed the naive CD8 fraction, excluding terminally differentiated effector memory CD45RA+ cells. The sample was naive CD8+ T cells sorted from blood. The origin of the receptors is a man aged 25-40 years in good health.

The V gene is TRBV30, the J gene TRBJ2-7; D might be TRBD2 (5 bases). The CDR3 covers 13 residues. V was clipped by 0 bases and J by 7 bases, with 13 bases between them. The germline V gene has CDR1 GTSNPN and CDR2 SVGIG (reference sequence). The CDR3 here is CAWSVSGSAEQYF. The DNA for the CDR3 is TGTGCCTGGAGTGTTAGTGGGAGTGCTGAGCAGTACTTC. Drawing the rest from reference TRBV30 and TRBJ2-7, the complete variable domain is SQTIHQWPATLVQPVGSPLSLECTVEGTSNPNLYWYRQAAGRGLQLLFYSVGIGQISSEVPQNLSASRPQDRQFILSSKKLLLSDSGFYLCAWSVSGSAEQYFGPGTRLTVT.

CDR3 loop: CASSITYEQYF. The CDR3 DNA reads TGTGCCAGCAGCATTACCTACGAGCAGTACTTC. The rearrangement joins TRBV2 to TRBJ2-7, with D unresolved. Germline V gene sequence: CDR1 SNHLY, CDR2 FYNNEI. The length of the CDR3 is 11 residues. V lost 6 bases to trimming and J lost 2 bases, with 5 bases between them.

Only one count was recorded for this clone. The CDR3 spells CASSQGGDSYEQYF. The CDR3 coding sequence is TGTGCCAGCAGCCAAGGGGGGGACTCCTACGAGCAGTACTTC. The rearrangement links TRBV4-2 to TRBJ2-7; possibly TRBD2 for D (6 bases). Trimming pared 1 base from V and 0 bases from J, leaving 7 bases between. The CDR3 consists of 14 residues. CDR1 is LGHNA and CDR2 is YNFKEQ in the germline V gene.

This clone was observed a handful of times. The chain has TRBV11-3 and TRBJ2-7; TRBD2 aligns across 7 bases. Germline V gene lookup returns CDR1 SGHNT and CDR2 YENEEA. This CDR3 has 11 amino acids. V shed 5 bases and J 7 bases; nucleotides not matched to a gene: 2. The CDR3 here is CASSVGGEQYF. Here the CDR3 DNA reads TGTGCCAGCAGCGTCGGGGGGGAGCAGTACTTC.

V usage is TRBV5-1 and J usage is TRBJ1-1; TRBD1 is a possible D gene (5 bases). Germline CDR1 SGHRS, CDR2 YFSETQ. This CDR3 has 12 amino acids. V lost 1 base and J 7 bases, leaving 8 bases between the germline ends. The CDR3 DNA reads as TGCGCCAGCAGCTTGACAGGTAATGAAGCTTTCTTT. This translates into CASSLTGNEAFF. Based on the CDR3 plus reference TRBV5-1 and TRBJ1-1, the full variable domain is KAGVTQTPRYLIKTRGQQVTLSCSPISGHRSVSWYQQTPGQGLQFLFEYFSETQRNKGNFPGRFSGRQFSNSRSEMNVSTLELGDSALYLCASSLTGNEAFFGQGTRLTVV.

The chain links TRBV7-9 to TRBJ2-1; D is unclear. The CDR3 consists of 14 residues. CDR1 is SEHNR and CDR2 is FQNEAQ in the germline V gene (reference sequence). V gave up 1 base and J gave up 8 bases, with 12 bases separating them. DNA of the CDR3: TGTGCCAGCAGCTTAGGCACGCCGGGCGATGAGCAGTTCTTC. Translating it yields CASSLGTPGDEQFF.

Of note for this clone: Other DNA sequences within the sample encode an identical CDR3. The rearrangement links TRBV6-5 to TRBJ2-1, with D possibly being TRBD2 (5 bases). This CDR3 comprises 14 residues. Per the germline V gene, CDR1 is MNHEY and CDR2 is SVGAGI. The ends were cut back, 2 bases at V and 4 bases at J, with 9 bases in the middle. CDR3 nucleotide sequence: TGTGCCAGCAGTTACGGCGGGTCTTACAATGAGCAGTTCTTC. Amino acids: CASSYGGSYNEQFF.

The rearrangement links TRBV7-6 to TRBJ2-3; unclear D gene. This CDR3 is built from 15 residues. With 1 base removed from V and 5 bases from J, the gap between germline ends came to 13 bases. Germline V gene sequence: CDR1 SGHVS, CDR2 FNYEAQ. The CDR3 reads CASSLGPLPRDTQYF. The CDR3 DNA reads as TGTGCCAGCAGCTTAGGACCCTTACCTCGAGATACGCAGTATTTT.

The chain links TRBV4-1 to TRBJ2-7; 7 bases line up with TRBD1. V shed 1 base, J shed 2 bases, and the junction held 5 bases outside the gene matches. Germline loops: CDR1 MGHRA, CDR2 YSYEKL. CDR3 length: 15 residues. DNA for the CDR3: TGCGCCAGCAGCCAAGTGACAGGGAACCCCTACGAGCAGTACTTC. It yields the protein CASSQVTGNPYEQYF.

The chain recombines TRBV2 with TRBJ2-5; D is ambiguous. Germline CDR1 is SNHLY and CDR2 is FYNNEI. The V and J ends lost 9 bases and 5 bases respectively, with 19 bases between them. There are 14 residues in the CDR3. The CDR3 loop is CARDEISSGETQYF. The CDR3 DNA sequence: TGTGCCAGGGACGAAATCAGCTCCGGCGAGACCCAGTACTTC.

J is TRBJ2-1 and V is TRBV29-1; possibly TRBD1 for D (5 bases). V lost 7 bases to trimming and J lost 1 base, with 14 bases between them. This CDR3 spans 14 amino acids. The germline gives CDR1 SQVTM, CDR2 ANQGSEA. DNA of the CDR3: TGCAGCGCCACGACAGACGAATCCTACAATGAGCAGTTCTTC. Amino acids: CSATTDESYNEQFF.

This chain connects TRBV11-2 to TRBJ1-5, with no clear D. The CDR3 covers 13 residues. Germline V gene lookup returns CDR1 SGHAT and CDR2 FQNNGV. Deletions cut 4 bases from V and 7 bases from J, with 11 bases between. The CDR3 bases are TGTGCCAGCAGCTCCACGGGAGGGCAGCCCCAGCATTTT. It encodes CASSSTGGQPQHF.

Only a few counts were recorded for this clone. The same CDR3 can be traced to other DNA sequences in this sample. The genes are TRBV7-8 and TRBJ1-1; 9 nucleotides agree with TRBD1. The J segment lost 1 base and the V segment lost 4 bases, leaving 1 base of the junction unmatched. Germline CDR1 is SGHVS and CDR2 is FQNEAQ. There are 14 residues in the CDR3. CDR3 DNA sequence: TGTGCCAGCAGCTCGGACAGGGGGAACACTGAAGCTTTCTTT. It encodes CASSSDRGNTEAFF.

This clone appeared a single time. The CDR3 spells CASSPLATRSSYNEQFF. The CDR3, as DNA: TGTGCCAGCAGCCCCCTCGCCACCAGGAGCTCCTACAATGAGCAGTTCTTC. The chain employs TRBV7-9 and TRBJ2-1; no clear D. Germline assignment: CDR1 SEHNR and CDR2 FQNEAQ (reference sequence). CDR3 length equals 17 residues. Trimming removed 5 bases from V and 0 bases from J, with 17 bases in between. The variable domain in full, with the rest retrieved from reference TRBV7-9 and TRBJ2-1, is DTGVSQNPRHKITKRGQNVTFRCDPISEHNRLYWYRQTLGQGPEFLTYFQNEAQLEKSRLLSDRFSAERPKGSFSTLEIQRTEQGDSAMYLCASSPLATRSSYNEQFFGPGTRLTVL.

V and J are TRBV7-2 and TRBJ2-5; the D is unclear. The germline V and J ends were trimmed by 3 bases and 4 bases, with 15 bases remaining between them. Germline V CDR1 and CDR2: SGHTA, FQGNSA. The CDR3 runs to 15 residues. This CDR3 reads CASSLTWEFTETQYF. CDR3 in DNA: TGTGCCAGCAGCTTGACCTGGGAATTTACAGAGACCCAGTACTTC.

The chain has TRBV5-5 and TRBJ2-2; TRBD2 is a possible D gene (7 bases). V was clipped by 3 bases and J by 4 bases, with 13 bases between them. This CDR3 spans 15 amino acids. The germline CDR1 and CDR2 sequences are SGHKS and YYEKEE (reference sequence). The CDR3 spells CASSSGGAITGELFF. In DNA form, the CDR3 reads TGTGCCAGCAGCTCGGGGGGCGCGATCACCGGGGAGCTGTTTTTT.

The chain carries TRBV9 and TRBJ2-7; 7 nucleotides agree with TRBD1. The CDR3 runs to 14 residues. With 4 bases clipped from V and 3 bases from J, the junction kept 7 bases outside the gene matches. The germline V gene has CDR1 SGDLS and CDR2 YYNGEE. The CDR3 spells CASSTGTDSYEQYF. The CDR3 DNA follows: TGTGCCAGCAGCACGGGGACAGATAGCTACGAGCAGTACTTC.

J is TRBJ1-2 and V is TRBV7-9; 12 bases map to TRBD1. V lost 4 bases, J lost 6 bases, and 9 bases stayed unmatched. The CDR3 extends over 16 amino acids. Germline V gene sequence: CDR1 SEHNR, CDR2 FQNEAQ (reference sequence). The CDR3, as DNA: TGTGCCAGCAGCTGGGCCGGGACAGGGGGCAAGGATGGCTACACCTTC. It is translated as CASSWAGTGGKDGYTF. Looking up the rest from reference TRBV7-9 and TRBJ1-2 gives the full variable domain: DTGVSQNPRHKITKRGQNVTFRCDPISEHNRLYWYRQTLGQGPEFLTYFQNEAQLEKSRLLSDRFSAERPKGSFSTLEIQRTEQGDSAMYLCASSWAGTGGKDGYTFGSGTRLTVV.

The table lists this clone with a count of one. V usage is TRBV11-2 and J usage is TRBJ1-1, with TRBD1 matching 11 bases. Losses at the gene ends were 5 bases for V and 0 bases for J; bases not matched to a gene: 5. Looked up from germline, CDR1 is SGHAT and CDR2 is FQNNGV. This CDR3 spans 16 amino acids. The CDR3 loop is CASSPGTGGVNTEAFF. The CDR3 DNA sequence: TGTGCCAGCAGCCCGGGGACAGGGGGTGTGAACACTGAAGCTTTCTTT.

The rearrangement links TRBV4-3 to TRBJ2-7; either TRBD1 or TRBD2 may fit D (7 bases each). The CDR3 has 15 residues. CDR1 is LGHNA, CDR2 YSLEER, per germline. V was shortened by 5 bases and J by 0 bases, with 14 bases between the two germline ends. The CDR3 nucleotides read TGCGCCAGCAGCGCAGGGGGGGGGAACTCCTACGAGCAGTACTTC. Translating it yields CASSAGGGNSYEQYF.

The chain is built from TRBV29-1 and TRBJ2-2; 9 bases fit TRBD2. The CDR3 has 17 amino acids. V lost 5 bases to trimming and J lost 4 bases; unmatched junction nucleotides: 14. Germline V gene data show CDR1 as SQVTM and CDR2 as ANQGSEA. The DNA for the CDR3 is TGCAGCGTTTATGGGACTAGCCAAAATCTACGCACCGGGGAGCTGTTTTTT. Translation gives CSVYGTSQNLRTGELFF.